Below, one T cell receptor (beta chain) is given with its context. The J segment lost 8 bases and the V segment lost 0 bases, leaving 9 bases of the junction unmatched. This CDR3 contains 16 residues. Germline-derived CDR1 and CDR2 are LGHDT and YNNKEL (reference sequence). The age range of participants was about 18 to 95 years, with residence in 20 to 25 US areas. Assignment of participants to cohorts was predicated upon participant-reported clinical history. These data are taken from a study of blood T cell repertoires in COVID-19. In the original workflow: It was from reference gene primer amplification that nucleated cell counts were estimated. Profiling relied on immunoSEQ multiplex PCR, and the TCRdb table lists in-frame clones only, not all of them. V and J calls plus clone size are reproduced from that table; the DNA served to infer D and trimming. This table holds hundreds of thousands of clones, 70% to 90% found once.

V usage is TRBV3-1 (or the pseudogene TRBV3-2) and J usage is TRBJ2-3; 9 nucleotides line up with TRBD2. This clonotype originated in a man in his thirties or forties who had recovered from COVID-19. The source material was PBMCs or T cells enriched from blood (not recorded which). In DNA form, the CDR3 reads TGTGCCAGCAGCCAAGAGAATAGAGCGGGGGGCGGTACGCAGTATTTT. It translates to CASSQENRAGGGTQYF.